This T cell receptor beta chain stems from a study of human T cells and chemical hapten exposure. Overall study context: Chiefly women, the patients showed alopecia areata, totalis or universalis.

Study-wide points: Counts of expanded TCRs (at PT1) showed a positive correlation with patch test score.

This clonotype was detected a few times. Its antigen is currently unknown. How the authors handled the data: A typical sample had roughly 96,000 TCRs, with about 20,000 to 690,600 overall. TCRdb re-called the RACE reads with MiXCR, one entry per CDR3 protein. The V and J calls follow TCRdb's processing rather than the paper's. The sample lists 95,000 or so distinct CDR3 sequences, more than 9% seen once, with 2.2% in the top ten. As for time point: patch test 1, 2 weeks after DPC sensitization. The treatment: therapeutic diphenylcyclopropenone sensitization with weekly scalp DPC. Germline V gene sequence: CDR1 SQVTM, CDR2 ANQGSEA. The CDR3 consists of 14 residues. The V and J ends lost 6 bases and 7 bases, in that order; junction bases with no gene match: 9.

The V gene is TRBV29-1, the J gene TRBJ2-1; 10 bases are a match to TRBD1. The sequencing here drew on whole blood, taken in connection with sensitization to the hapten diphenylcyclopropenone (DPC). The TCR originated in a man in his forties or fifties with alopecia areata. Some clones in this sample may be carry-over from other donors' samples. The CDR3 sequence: CSVGWTGGRNEQFF. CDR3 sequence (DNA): TGCAGCGTGGGCTGGACAGGGGGAAGGAATGAGCAGTTCTTC.